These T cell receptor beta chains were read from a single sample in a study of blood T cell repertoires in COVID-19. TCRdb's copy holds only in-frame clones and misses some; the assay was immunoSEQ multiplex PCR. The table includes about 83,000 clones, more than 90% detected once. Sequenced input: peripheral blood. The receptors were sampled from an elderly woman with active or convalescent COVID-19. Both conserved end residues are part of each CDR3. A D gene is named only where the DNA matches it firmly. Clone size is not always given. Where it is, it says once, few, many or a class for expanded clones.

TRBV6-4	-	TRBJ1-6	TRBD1	CASSLTGADSPLHF	TGTGCCAGCAGTCTCACAGGGGCGGATTCACCCCTCCACTTT
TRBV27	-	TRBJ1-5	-	CASSLQGHSNQPQHF	TGTGCCAGCAGCCTGCAGGGACATAGCAATCAGCCCCAGCATTTT
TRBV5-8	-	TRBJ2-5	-	CASSLLSTGEETQYF	TGTGCCAGCAGCTTGCTCTCTACGGGGGAAGAGACCCAGTACTTC
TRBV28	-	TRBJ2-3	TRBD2	CASRHRAGGLSTDTQYF	TGTGCCAGCAGACATAGGGCGGGGGGACTTAGCACAGATACGCAGTATTTT
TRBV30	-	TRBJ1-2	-	CAWSLNYGYTF	TGTGCCTGGAGCTTAAACTATGGCTACACCTTC
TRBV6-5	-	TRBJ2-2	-	CASSLGELFF	TGTGCCAGCAGCCTCGGGGAGCTGTTTTTT
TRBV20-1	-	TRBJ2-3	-	CSASPPRTLDTQYF	TGCAGTGCTAGTCCCCCGAGGACTTTGGATACGCAGTATTTT
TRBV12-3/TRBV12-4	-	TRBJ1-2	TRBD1	CASTTGASYTF	TGTGCCAGCACCACAGGGGCGAGCTACACCTTC
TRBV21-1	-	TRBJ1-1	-	CASSKRSTGSGTEAFF	TGTGCCAGCAGCAAGCGGTCGACAGGGTCGGGGACTGAAGCTTTCTTT
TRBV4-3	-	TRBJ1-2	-	CASSQVGANYGYTF	TGCGCCAGCAGCCAAGTAGGGGCTAACTATGGCTACACCTTC
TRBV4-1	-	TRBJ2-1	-	CASSQMAGIGNEQFF	TGCGCCAGCAGCCAAATGGCAGGGATTGGGAATGAGCAGTTCTTC
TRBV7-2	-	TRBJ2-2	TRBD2	CASSLVSRRGGTGELFF	TGTGCCAGCAGCTTAGTTTCCCGGAGGGGAGGGACCGGGGAGCTGTTTTTT
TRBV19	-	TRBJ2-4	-	CASSIGARAAKNIQYF	TGTGCCAGTAGTATAGGGGCCAGGGCGGCCAAAAACATTCAGTACTTC
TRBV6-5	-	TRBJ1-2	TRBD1	CASSRDRGNSGYTF	TGTGCCAGCAGCCGAGACAGGGGAAACAGTGGCTACACCTTC
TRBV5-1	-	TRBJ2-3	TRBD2	CATTSGGVVTDTQYF	TGCGCCACAACTAGCGGGGGGGTAGTAACAGATACGCAGTATTTT
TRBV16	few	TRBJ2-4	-	CASSSEGGGKNIQYF	TGTGCCAGCAGCTCCGAAGGGGGAGGGAAGAACATTCAGTACTTC
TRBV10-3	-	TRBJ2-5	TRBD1	CATGTGGGGQETQYF	TGTGCCACCGGGACAGGGGGCGGCGGACAAGAGACCCAGTACTTC
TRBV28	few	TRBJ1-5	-	CASSFQGMSNQPQHF	TGTGCCAGCAGTTTCCAGGGGATGAGCAATCAGCCCCAGCATTTT
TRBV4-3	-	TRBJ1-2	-	CASSQDGTGRGYTF	TGCGCCAGCAGCCAAGATGGGACCGGGAGAGGCTACACCTTC
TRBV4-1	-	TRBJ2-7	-	CASSQVQPGGSYEQYF	TGCGCCAGCAGCCAAGTACAGCCAGGGGGGTCCTACGAGCAGTACTTC
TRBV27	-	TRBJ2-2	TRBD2	CASSWRGAAGELFF	TGTGCCAGCAGTTGGCGGGGGGCGGCCGGGGAGCTGTTTTTT
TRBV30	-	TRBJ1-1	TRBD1	CAWSPGGRAEAFF	TGTGCCTGGAGTCCAGGGGGAAGGGCTGAAGCTTTCTTT
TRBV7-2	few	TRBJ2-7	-	CASSVASTTYEQYF	TGTGCCAGCAGCGTCGCCAGTACAACCTACGAGCAGTACTTC
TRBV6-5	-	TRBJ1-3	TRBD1	CASTPQGGNTIYF	TGTGCCAGCACCCCACAGGGGGGAAACACCATATATTTT
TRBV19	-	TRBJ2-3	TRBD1	CASSIETGSRGGQSTDTQYF	TGTGCCAGTAGTATAGAGACAGGCTCGCGAGGGGGCCAAAGCACAGATACGCAGTATTTT
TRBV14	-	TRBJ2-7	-	CASSHQGYEQYF	TGTGCCAGCAGCCACCAGGGCTACGAGCAGTACTTC
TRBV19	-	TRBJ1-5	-	CASSISGNQPQHF	TGTGCCAGTAGTATTTCAGGGAACCAGCCCCAGCATTTT
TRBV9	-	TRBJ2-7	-	CASSAGYEQYF	TGTGCCAGCAGCGCGGGCTACGAGCAGTACTTC
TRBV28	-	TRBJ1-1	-	CASSFGGTEAFF	TGTGCCAGCAGTTTCGGGGGCACTGAAGCTTTCTTT
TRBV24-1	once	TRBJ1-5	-	CATASSNQPQHF	TGTGCCACCGCTAGTAGCAATCAGCCCCAGCATTTT
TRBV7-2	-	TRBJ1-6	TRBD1	CASSLIGTGGSGLHF	TGTGCCAGCAGCCTCATCGGGACAGGGGGGTCAGGCCTCCACTTT
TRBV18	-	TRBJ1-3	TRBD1	CASSPGKNRGPGNTIYF	TGTGCCAGCTCACCAGGAAAGAACAGGGGGCCTGGAAACACCATATATTTT
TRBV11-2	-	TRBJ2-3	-	CASSLNAADTQYF	TGTGCCAGCAGCTTAAATGCGGCAGATACGCAGTATTTT
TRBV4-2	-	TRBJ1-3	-	CASSRESEEGNTIYF	TGTGCCAGCAGCCGAGAGTCGGAGGAGGGAAACACCATATATTTT